This TCR beta chain was documented in a study of T cells after yellow fever vaccination. Broader study findings: A weaker but faster secondary response was observed, peaking on day 5 versus 15.

Trimming left V 4 bases short and J 5 bases short, with 13 bases between. The CDR3 loop spans 14 amino acids. The germline V gene encodes CDR1 SGHRS and CDR2 YFSETQ. This clonotype was seen repeatedly, ten times or more. The antigen remains unidentified. Each CDR3 protein gets one entry after TCRdb re-called the 5' RACE reads with MiXCR. The data contain a few hundred thousand distinct CDR3 sequences, around 4% of them singletons. The source was PBMCs, collected on the day of the yellow fever booster vaccination. The rearrangement uses TRBV5-1 and TRBJ2-1, with no clear D. The sequence came from a man between 18 and 35 years old who received the YFV17D yellow fever vaccine. This CDR3 reads CASSSVPPNNEQFF. DNA of the CDR3: TGCGCCAGCAGCAGCGTTCCGCCGAACAATGAGCAGTTCTTC.